A selection of T cell receptor beta chains follows, all from one sample in a study of T-cell memory formation after mild COVID-19. TCRdb re-called the 5' RACE reads through MiXCR, storing one row per CDR3 protein. Of fewer than 700,000 distinct CDR3 sequences listed, roughly 18% are singletons. The sequencing sample was made of PBMCs or a T cell subset sorted from them (not recorded which). The receptors here all came from an adult woman who had mild COVID-19 (a few samples of this study predate the infection). Cell type and time point are not known. The CDR3 runs from the conserved cysteine through the conserved F or W. The order of the fields is D gene, V gene, J gene, clone size, CDR3 DNA, CDR3 protein. D genes are given only for firm matches. A row's size may be missing; if present it is once, few, many or a size class.

D gene: NA; V gene: TRBV18; J gene: TRBJ2-2; clone size: NA; CDR3 DNA: TGTGCCAGCTCACCGCCAACGTACGCGAACACCGGGGAGCTGTTTTTT; CDR3 protein: CASSPPTYANTGELFF
D gene: NA; V gene: TRBV4-2; J gene: TRBJ2-5; clone size: NA; CDR3 DNA: TGTGCCAGCAGCCAAGGCAACGCGGTGGGGGAGACCCAGTACTTC; CDR3 protein: CASSQGNAVGETQYF
D gene: TRBD1; V gene: TRBV4-1; J gene: TRBJ2-7; clone size: NA; CDR3 DNA: TGCGCCAGCAGCCAAGATTTCGGGCAGGGGGCTTACGAGCAGTACTTC; CDR3 protein: CASSQDFGQGAYEQYF
D gene: NA; V gene: TRBV5-6; J gene: TRBJ2-7; clone size: NA; CDR3 DNA: TGTGCCAGCAGGAGTGGGCTTCACTACGAGCAGTACTTC; CDR3 protein: CASRSGLHYEQYF
D gene: NA; V gene: TRBV2; J gene: TRBJ1-1; clone size: NA; CDR3 DNA: TGTGCCAGCAGCGGCTTCCGGGACTACGCTTTCTTT; CDR3 protein: CASSGFRDYAFF
D gene: NA; V gene: TRBV25-1; J gene: TRBJ2-5; clone size: NA; CDR3 DNA: TGTGCCAGCAGTGGTAATCGGGCGGGAAAAGAGACCCAGTACTTC; CDR3 protein: CASSGNRAGKETQYF
D gene: NA; V gene: TRBV18; J gene: TRBJ2-5; clone size: NA; CDR3 DNA: TGTGCCAGCTCACTTGACCGGAAAGAGACCCAGTACTTC; CDR3 protein: CASSLDRKETQYF
D gene: TRBD2; V gene: TRBV2; J gene: TRBJ2-4; clone size: NA; CDR3 DNA: TGTGCCAGCAGGGTAGAAGGACTAGCGGGAAACATTCAGTACTTC; CDR3 protein: CASRVEGLAGNIQYF
D gene: NA; V gene: TRBV9; J gene: TRBJ2-3; clone size: NA; CDR3 DNA: TGTGCCAGCAGCGTCGGGACTCCGAGCACAGATACGCAGTATTTT; CDR3 protein: CASSVGTPSTDTQYF
D gene: TRBD1; V gene: TRBV15; J gene: TRBJ1-1; clone size: few; CDR3 DNA: TGTGCCACCAGCAGACCGACACAGGGGATTACTGAAGCTTTCTTT; CDR3 protein: CATSRPTQGITEAFF
D gene: TRBD1; V gene: TRBV5-1; J gene: TRBJ2-1; clone size: few; CDR3 DNA: TGCGCCAGCAGCTCACAGACAGGGTATGAGCAGTTCTTC; CDR3 protein: CASSSQTGYEQFF
D gene: TRBD1; V gene: TRBV10-3; J gene: TRBJ1-1; clone size: once; CDR3 DNA: TGTGCCATCAGTAACAGGGGGTTGAACACTGAAGCTTTCTTT; CDR3 protein: CAISNRGLNTEAFF
D gene: NA; V gene: TRBV14; J gene: TRBJ2-1; clone size: NA; CDR3 DNA: TGTGCCAGCAGCCAGTGGACAAGATACAATGAGCAGTTCTTC; CDR3 protein: CASSQWTRYNEQFF
D gene: TRBD2; V gene: TRBV20-1; J gene: TRBJ2-2; clone size: few; CDR3 DNA: TGCAGTGCTAAAGCGGGAGGTAACACCGGGGAGCTGTTTTTT; CDR3 protein: CSAKAGGNTGELFF
D gene: TRBD2; V gene: TRBV12-3/TRBV12-4; J gene: TRBJ2-1; clone size: few; CDR3 DNA: TGTGCCAGCAGTTCGCCGCTGCGGGGGGCCCGATACAATGAGCAGTTCTTC; CDR3 protein: CASSSPLRGARYNEQFF
D gene: TRBD1; V gene: TRBV6-5; J gene: TRBJ1-1; clone size: NA; CDR3 DNA: TGTGCCAGCAGTTCCCGTTACAGGGGAAACACTGAAGCTTTCTTT; CDR3 protein: CASSSRYRGNTEAFF
D gene: NA; V gene: TRBV11-2; J gene: TRBJ2-7; clone size: NA; CDR3 DNA: TGTGCCAGCAGCGTAACCGGACAGTACGAGCAGTACTTC; CDR3 protein: CASSVTGQYEQYF
D gene: TRBD1; V gene: TRBV4-1; J gene: TRBJ1-3; clone size: NA; CDR3 DNA: TGCGCCAGCAGCCAAGAGGGACAGGCTGGAAACACCATATATTTT; CDR3 protein: CASSQEGQAGNTIYF
D gene: TRBD1; V gene: TRBV11-2; J gene: TRBJ2-7; clone size: NA; CDR3 DNA: TGTGCCAGCAGTGTGACAGGGGACTCCTACGAGCAGTACTTC; CDR3 protein: CASSVTGDSYEQYF
D gene: TRBD2; V gene: TRBV5-5; J gene: TRBJ2-1; clone size: NA; CDR3 DNA: TGTGCCAGCAGCTCCACCTGGGAGCGGGGAAACAATGAGCAGTTCTTC; CDR3 protein: CASSSTWERGNNEQFF
D gene: NA; V gene: TRBV27; J gene: TRBJ2-5; clone size: few; CDR3 DNA: TGTGCCAGCAGTTTAGTGAGGGACCCCAACTTC; CDR3 protein: CASSLVRDPNF
D gene: TRBD2; V gene: TRBV7-9; J gene: TRBJ2-5; clone size: few; CDR3 DNA: TGTGCCAGCAGCCCGACTAGCGGGGGAACCCAAGAGACCCAGTACTTC; CDR3 protein: CASSPTSGGTQETQYF
D gene: NA; V gene: TRBV5-1; J gene: TRBJ2-7; clone size: few; CDR3 DNA: TGCGCCAGCCGCGATTCTGATGGCTACGAGCAGTACTTC; CDR3 protein: CASRDSDGYEQYF
D gene: NA; V gene: TRBV4-3; J gene: TRBJ2-1; clone size: many; CDR3 DNA: TGCGCCAGCAGCCAAACCGGTTACAATGAGCAGTTCTTC; CDR3 protein: CASSQTGYNEQFF
D gene: NA; V gene: TRBV15; J gene: TRBJ1-5; clone size: NA; CDR3 DNA: TGTGCCACCAGCAGAGATTTTTCGGGGAATCAGCCCCAGCATTTT; CDR3 protein: CATSRDFSGNQPQHF
D gene: NA; V gene: TRBV6-1; J gene: TRBJ2-1; clone size: NA; CDR3 DNA: TGTGCCAGCAGTGATTCATCCACAGGTCTCCCCTACAATGAGCAGTTCTTC; CDR3 protein: CASSDSSTGLPYNEQFF
D gene: NA; V gene: TRBV9; J gene: TRBJ1-2; clone size: NA; CDR3 DNA: TGTGCCAGCAGCGTACGGGACACGGCGGTCTTTGGCTACACCTTC; CDR3 protein: CASSVRDTAVFGYTF
D gene: NA; V gene: TRBV15; J gene: TRBJ2-1; clone size: few; CDR3 DNA: TGTGCCACCAGCAGAGAATGGGGAAATGAGCAGTTCTTC; CDR3 protein: CATSREWGNEQFF
D gene: NA; V gene: TRBV11-2; J gene: TRBJ1-2; clone size: NA; CDR3 DNA: TGTGCCAGCAGCCTAACGACCCAAAACCGTGGCTACACCTTC; CDR3 protein: CASSLTTQNRGYTF
D gene: NA; V gene: TRBV14; J gene: TRBJ2-7; clone size: few; CDR3 DNA: TGTGCCAGCAGCCAAGGCTGGGGGCTCCTAGGAGAGCAGTACTTC; CDR3 protein: CASSQGWGLLGEQYF
D gene: TRBD1; V gene: TRBV18; J gene: TRBJ2-1; clone size: NA; CDR3 DNA: TGTGCCAGCTCACCACTTCGGGGCAGGGGGCCAGATAGCTCCTACAATGAGCAGTTCTTC; CDR3 protein: CASSPLRGRGPDSSYNEQFF
D gene: TRBD2; V gene: TRBV6-2/TRBV6-3; J gene: TRBJ2-1; clone size: few; CDR3 DNA: TGTGCCAGCAGTGCACCGGGACTAGCGGGAGGGGAGCAGTTCTTC; CDR3 protein: CASSAPGLAGGEQFF
D gene: NA; V gene: TRBV29-1; J gene: TRBJ1-6; clone size: NA; CDR3 DNA: TGCAGCGTTGAAGTAGAGCGGAAGGGACCCCTCCACTTT; CDR3 protein: CSVEVERKGPLHF
D gene: TRBD1; V gene: TRBV7-8; J gene: TRBJ1-1; clone size: many; CDR3 DNA: TGTGCCAGCAGCTTGGCCTGGACAGGTTGGACTGAAGCTTTCTTT; CDR3 protein: CASSLAWTGWTEAFF
D gene: TRBD2; V gene: TRBV3-1; J gene: TRBJ2-1; clone size: NA; CDR3 DNA: TGTGCCAGCAGCCAAGATCTTCTGGGCGGGAGGTTCTACAATGAGCAGTTCTTC; CDR3 protein: CASSQDLLGGRFYNEQFF
D gene: NA; V gene: TRBV12-3/TRBV12-4; J gene: TRBJ2-3; clone size: NA; CDR3 DNA: TGTGCCAGCAGTTTGGGACCGCGACCAGATACGCAGTATTTT; CDR3 protein: CASSLGPRPDTQYF
D gene: NA; V gene: TRBV18; J gene: TRBJ2-7; clone size: NA; CDR3 DNA: TGTGCCAGCTCGGAAGGGACTCCCTACGAGCAGTACTTC; CDR3 protein: CASSEGTPYEQYF
D gene: TRBD2; V gene: TRBV6-2/TRBV6-3; J gene: TRBJ2-1; clone size: NA; CDR3 DNA: TGTGCCAGCAGTTACCGGACTAGCGGCACCTACAATGAGCAGTTCTTC; CDR3 protein: CASSYRTSGTYNEQFF
D gene: TRBD2; V gene: TRBV15; J gene: TRBJ2-3; clone size: few; CDR3 DNA: TGTGCCACCAGCAGAAGCGGGAGCGGGACAGATACGCAGTATTTT; CDR3 protein: CATSRSGSGTDTQYF
D gene: TRBD2; V gene: TRBV5-1; J gene: TRBJ2-5; clone size: few; CDR3 DNA: TGCGCCAGCAGCAAACTAGCGGGAGGAGAGACCCAGTACTTC; CDR3 protein: CASSKLAGGETQYF
D gene: NA; V gene: TRBV6-5; J gene: TRBJ1-3; clone size: NA; CDR3 DNA: TGTGCCAGCAGGACAGCTTCGAGCTCTGGAAACACCATATATTTT; CDR3 protein: CASRTASSSGNTIYF